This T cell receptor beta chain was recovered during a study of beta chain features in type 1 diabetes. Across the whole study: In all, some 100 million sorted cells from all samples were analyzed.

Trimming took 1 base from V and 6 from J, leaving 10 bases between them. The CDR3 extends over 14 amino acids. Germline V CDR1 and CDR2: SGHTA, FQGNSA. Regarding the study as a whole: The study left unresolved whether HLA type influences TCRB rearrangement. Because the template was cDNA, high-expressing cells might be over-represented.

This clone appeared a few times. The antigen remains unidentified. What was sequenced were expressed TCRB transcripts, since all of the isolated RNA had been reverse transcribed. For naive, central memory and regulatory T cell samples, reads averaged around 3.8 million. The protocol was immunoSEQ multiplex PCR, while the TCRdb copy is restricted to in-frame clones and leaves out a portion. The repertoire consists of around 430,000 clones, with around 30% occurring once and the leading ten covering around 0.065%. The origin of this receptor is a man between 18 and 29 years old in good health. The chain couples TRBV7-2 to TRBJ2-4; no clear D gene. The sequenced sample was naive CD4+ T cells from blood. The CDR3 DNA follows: TGTGCCAGCAGCTTAGAACCTGGGGTAAACATTCAGTACTTC. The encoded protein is CASSLEPGVNIQYF. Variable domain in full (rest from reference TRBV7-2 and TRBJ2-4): GAGVSQSPSNKVTEKGKDVELRCDPISGHTALYWYRQSLGQGLEFLIYFQGNSAPDKSGLPSDRFSAERTGGSVSTLTIQRTQQEDSAVYLCASSLEPGVNIQYFGAGTRLSVL.